The rows below give T cell receptor beta chains drawn from one sample of a study of T cell responses to AZD1222 COVID-19 vaccine. Generated by immunoSEQ multiplex PCR, the TCRdb table keeps only in-frame clones and is missing some. Of approximately 120,000 clones in the sample, approximately 92% were seen once. The specimen comprised peripheral blood, sampled on day 0 of AZD1222 vaccination. All receptors come from an adult in good health. The CDR3 runs from the conserved cysteine through the conserved F or W. The order of the fields is V gene, J gene, clone size, D gene, CDR3 DNA, CDR3 protein. A D gene is named only where the DNA matches it firmly. Some rows mark clone size as missing; the rest say once, few, many or name a class of expanded clone.

TRBV29-1	TRBJ1-2	-	-	TGCAGCGTTGAAGACTTAAACGAGTCGGGCTACACCTTC	CSVEDLNESGYTF
TRBV19	TRBJ2-1	-	-	TGTGCCAGTAGTGTCAGGGGTTTCAACAATGAGCAGTTCTTC	CASSVRGFNNEQFF
TRBV27	TRBJ1-6	-	-	TGTGCCAACTCACCGCGGGGGCGCAATTCACCCCTCCACTTT	CANSPRGRNSPLHF
TRBV10-3	TRBJ2-7	few	TRBD2	TGTGCCATCAGTGAGTTTAGACTAGCGGGATCCTACGAGCAGTACTTC	CAISEFRLAGSYEQYF
TRBV7-8	TRBJ2-2	-	TRBD2	TGTGCCAGCAGTTATAGACTAGCGGGAGGCACCGGGGAGCTGTTTTTT	CASSYRLAGGTGELFF
TRBV30	TRBJ2-7	-	TRBD2	TGTGCCTGGAGTCTGAATCCTAGCGGGGCCATCTCCTACGAGCAGTACTTC	CAWSLNPSGAISYEQYF
TRBV4-2	TRBJ2-1	-	-	TGTGCCAGCAGCCAAGATATAGCGTCGGGATACCGCTACAATGAGCAGTTCTTC	CASSQDIASGYRYNEQFF
TRBV2	TRBJ2-2	-	TRBD2	TGTGCCAGCAGTGAAGGGCTAGCGGGAGTTAAGTTGAACACCGGGGAGCTGTTTTTT	CASSEGLAGVKLNTGELFF
TRBV18	TRBJ2-5	-	-	TGTGCCAGCTCACCGGACAGACAAGAGACCCAGTACTTC	CASSPDRQETQYF
TRBV5-4	TRBJ2-3	-	TRBD1	TGTGCCAGCAGCTTGGCAGGGGGCGGTAGCACAGATACGCAGTATTTT	CASSLAGGGSTDTQYF
TRBV7-8	TRBJ2-3	few	TRBD2	TGTGCCAGCACCAATGATGCGGGAGCAGGAGTTGCGCAGTATTTT	CASTNDAGAGVAQYF